Listed below are T cell receptor beta chains from one sample, sequenced in a study of long-term antiretroviral therapy in people with HIV. Sequencing was performed with immunoSEQ multiplex PCR; in TCRdb, only in-frame clones are kept and a portion is missing. The table has about 50,000 clones, around 84% seen once. Material: unsorted PBMCs, obtained 0.8 years after starting antiretroviral therapy. The receptors stem from a woman between 18 and 29 years old with HIV. The CDR3 runs from the conserved cysteine through the conserved F or W. The D gene is left open where the match is weak. Only some rows state a clone size, as once, few, many or a class for expanded clones.

v_call	j_call	clone_size	d_call	cdr3_length	cdr3_nt	cdr3_aa
TRBV29-1	TRBJ2-7	few	TRBD1	13	TGCAGCGCACGGACAGGGGGTGGATACGAGCAGTACTTC	CSARTGGGYEQYF
TRBV19	TRBJ1-2	NA	TRBD1	14	TGTGCCAGTAGTATGGACAGGGAGGACTATGGCTACACCTTC	CASSMDREDYGYTF
TRBV5-1	TRBJ2-3	NA	TRBD2	16	TGCGCCAGTACGGGACTAGCGGGGACAGCGTGGGATACGCAGTATTTT	CASTGLAGTAWDTQYF
TRBV5-6	TRBJ2-4	NA	NA	14	TGTGCCAGCAGCCCAGGACAGACCGAAAACATTCAGTACTTC	CASSPGQTENIQYF
TRBV5-1	TRBJ2-3	NA	NA	14	TGCGCCAGCAGCTGGGGGTCCGACCCAGATACGCAGTATTTT	CASSWGSDPDTQYF
TRBV7-2	TRBJ2-3	NA	NA	16	TGTGCCAGCAGCTTTGGTAGACCATCTAGCACAGATACGCAGTATTTT	CASSFGRPSSTDTQYF
TRBV11-2	TRBJ2-7	NA	NA	15	TGTGCCAGCAGCCCCAGTAGTCTAGGTTCCTACGAGCAGTACTTC	CASSPSSLGSYEQYF
TRBV19	TRBJ1-1	once	NA	15	TGTGCCAGTACCCGAGGTGGGGGTTTCGGCACTGAAGCTTTCTTT	CASTRGGGFGTEAFF
TRBV7-3	TRBJ2-2	NA	NA	15	TGTGCCAGCAGCTTTACAGGTTCGAACACCGGGGAGCTGTTTTTT	CASSFTGSNTGELFF
TRBV5-4	TRBJ1-4	NA	NA	14	TGTGCCAGCAGCTTGCAGGGGATATACGAAAAACTGTTTTTT	CASSLQGIYEKLFF
TRBV10-2	TRBJ2-7	NA	TRBD2	13	TGCGCCAGCAGCGTAGCGGGAGGACGCGAGCAGTACTTC	CASSVAGGREQYF
TRBV7-9	TRBJ2-1	NA	NA	13	TGTGCCAGCCCCGGGGAAGGGGGCAATGAGCAGTTCTTC	CASPGEGGNEQFF
TRBV27	TRBJ2-1	NA	TRBD1	15	TGTGCCACCTCTTTGTGGACAGGGGGCTACAATGAGCAGTTCTTC	CATSLWTGGYNEQFF
TRBV6-5	TRBJ2-3	NA	NA	12	TGTGCCAGCAGTTTCGAGGGGACTACGCAGTATTTT	CASSFEGTTQYF
TRBV7-6	TRBJ2-2	NA	NA	12	TGTGCCAGCAGCTTAGTGCCCGGGGAGCTGTTTTTT	CASSLVPGELFF
TRBV11-2	TRBJ2-5	NA	TRBD1	14	TGTGCCAGCACGAGGGGGCTCCCCCAAGAGACCCAGTACTTC	CASTRGLPQETQYF
TRBV28	TRBJ1-3	NA	TRBD1	16	TGTGCCAGCACCACCTTCGGGACAGGGGGTAGAAACACCATATATTTT	CASTTFGTGGRNTIYF
TRBV20-1	TRBJ2-7	NA	NA	11	TGCAGTGCTAGGGACTCCTACGAGCAGTACTTC	CSARDSYEQYF
TRBV28	TRBJ2-7	NA	TRBD2	15	TGTGCCAGCAGAGTAGCGGGAGAAGCCTCCTACGAGCAGTACTTC	CASRVAGEASYEQYF
TRBV7-9	TRBJ2-4	NA	TRBD1	18	TGTGCCAGCAGCTTAGGGCGGAGACAGGGGGCGTCCAAAAACATTCAGTACTTC	CASSLGRRQGASKNIQYF
TRBV7-2	TRBJ2-1	NA	TRBD2	16	TGTGCCAGCAGCCCCTCGTGGGGGAGGGCCGGTGATGAGCAGTTCTTC	CASSPSWGRAGDEQFF
TRBV9	TRBJ2-1	NA	NA	12	TGTGCCAGCGGTCAGGGGGGCGATGAGCAGTTCTTC	CASGQGGDEQFF
TRBV15	TRBJ1-5	NA	TRBD1	17	TGTGCCACCAGCAGCACCTCAGGGACAGGGCCTAATCAGCCCCAGCATTTT	CATSSTSGTGPNQPQHF
TRBV11-1	TRBJ2-5	NA	NA	17	TGTGCCAGCAGCACCCCCTCAGTAGGATCTCCTGATCAGACCCAGTACTTC	CASSTPSVGSPDQTQYF
TRBV6-1	TRBJ2-7	NA	TRBD1	14	TGTGCCAGCAGTGAGTCGACAGGGTTGGGTGAGCAGTACTTC	CASSESTGLGEQYF
TRBV11-2	TRBJ2-7	once	NA	13	TGTGCCAGCAGCTTAGTACTAGCCTACGAGCAGTACTTC	CASSLVLAYEQYF
TRBV9	TRBJ2-3	NA	NA	14	TGTGCCAGCAGCGTAGAGGATTACACAGATACGCAGTATTTT	CASSVEDYTDTQYF
TRBV9	TRBJ1-4	NA	NA	14	TGTGCCAGCAGCCCTCGGACCTCGGGCGGGGAACTGTTTTTT	CASSPRTSGGELFF
TRBV5-4	TRBJ2-7	NA	TRBD1	14	TGTGCCAGCAGCCGACCAACCGGACAGGGTGAGCAGTACTTC	CASSRPTGQGEQYF
TRBV9	TRBJ1-1	NA	NA	14	TGTGCCAGCAGCGTAGCGGTCGGGGGGGTAGAAGCTTTCTTT	CASSVAVGGVEAFF
TRBV2	TRBJ1-3	NA	TRBD1	18	TGTGCCAGCGGGCGTTCATCCGGAGACAGGGTCTCTGGAAACACCATATATTTT	CASGRSSGDRVSGNTIYF
TRBV5-4	TRBJ1-6	NA	NA	16	TGTGCCAGCAGCTTGTCTGTTGACCAGGGGAATTCACCCCTCCACTTT	CASSLSVDQGNSPLHF
TRBV4-3	TRBJ2-3	NA	TRBD2	16	TGCGCCAGCAGCTTTGCGGGACTAGCGGACACAGATACGCAGTATTTT	CASSFAGLADTDTQYF
TRBV6-5	TRBJ2-7	NA	NA	13	TGTGCCAGCACCTCCGGACTCAACTACGAGCAGTACTTC	CASTSGLNYEQYF
TRBV7-2	TRBJ2-5	NA	NA	16	TGTGCCAGCAGCTTAGCGGTGACAGGACCCCGAGAGACCCAGTACTTC	CASSLAVTGPRETQYF
TRBV7-9	TRBJ2-1	NA	NA	10	TGTGCCAGCAGCCTCGAAGAGCAGTTCTTC	CASSLEEQFF
TRBV5-6	TRBJ2-1	NA	TRBD2	18	TGTGCCAGCAGTTTTGGGCTAGCGGAGGGATTCACCTACAATGAGCAGTTCTTC	CASSFGLAEGFTYNEQFF
TRBV9	TRBJ2-5	NA	NA	14	TGTGCCAGCAGCGCAACAGGATTCCAAGAGACCCAGTACTTC	CASSATGFQETQYF
TRBV19	TRBJ1-2	NA	TRBD1	16	TGTGCCAGTAGTCTGTATGCGGGACAGGGTGGGTATGGCTACACCTTC	CASSLYAGQGGYGYTF
TRBV7-2	TRBJ1-3	NA	NA	13	TGTGCCAGCAGCGAACACCCTGGAAACACCATATATTTT	CASSEHPGNTIYF
TRBV11-2	TRBJ1-2	NA	TRBD1	14	TGTGCCAGCAGCATATCAGGGGGAAACTATGGCTACACCTTC	CASSISGGNYGYTF
TRBV14	TRBJ1-1	few	NA	12	TGTGCCAGCAGCCAAGTCTACACTGAAGCTTTCTTT	CASSQVYTEAFF
TRBV25-1	TRBJ2-5	NA	TRBD1	14	TGTGCCAGCAGTGATAGGACAGGGGGAGAGACCCAGTACTTC	CASSDRTGGETQYF
TRBV19	TRBJ2-7	NA	NA	14	TGTGCCAGTAGTACTCAGGGGTCATCCTACGAGCAGTACTTC	CASSTQGSSYEQYF
TRBV19	TRBJ2-3	NA	NA	14	TGTGCCACAACTCCAGGGACGTCCACAGATACGCAGTATTTT	CATTPGTSTDTQYF
TRBV15	TRBJ2-1	NA	TRBD2	14	TGTGCCACCAGTCCCTTTAGCGGGAGGACGAAGCAGTTCTTC	CATSPFSGRTKQFF